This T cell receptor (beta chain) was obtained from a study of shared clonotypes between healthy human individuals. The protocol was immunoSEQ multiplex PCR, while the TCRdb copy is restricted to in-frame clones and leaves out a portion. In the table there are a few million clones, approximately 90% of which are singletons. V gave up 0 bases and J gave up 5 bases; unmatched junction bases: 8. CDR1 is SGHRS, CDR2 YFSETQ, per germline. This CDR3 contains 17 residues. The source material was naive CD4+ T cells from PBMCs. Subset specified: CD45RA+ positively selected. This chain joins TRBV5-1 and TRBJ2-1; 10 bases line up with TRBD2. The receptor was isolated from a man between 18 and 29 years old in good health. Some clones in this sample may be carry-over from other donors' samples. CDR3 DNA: TGCGCCAGCAGCTTGGTGTCTAGCGGGAGTATGGACAATGAGCAGTTCTTC. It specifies CASSLVSSGSMDNEQFF.